This T cell receptor (beta chain) came from a study of blood T cell repertoires in COVID-19. Study members were between about 18 and 95 years old and lived in over 20 US regions. Each participant's cohort was designated according to participant-reported clinical history. With V trimmed by 6 bases and J by 7 bases, 12 bases remained unmatched. Germline V gives CDR1 MNHEY, CDR2 SVGEGT. The CDR3 length is 15 residues. Per the original methods: Researchers report that nucleated cell counts were estimated from reference gene primer amplification. TCRdb keeps only in-frame clones here, not all; method: immunoSEQ multiplex PCR. The V and J calls and the clone size are those of that table, but D and trimming were determined from the DNA. This table has almost 250,000 clones, 85% to 90% appearing once.

The chain carries TRBV6-2 or TRBV6-3 and TRBJ2-1, with 7 bases that match TRBD2. This receptor was taken from a woman in her 50s who had recovered from COVID-19. Sequencing input: PBMCs or T cells enriched from blood (not recorded which). The CDR3 DNA reads as TGTGCCAGCAGCCACCCCCCACTAGCGTTTAATGAGCAGTTCTTC. It codes for CASSHPPLAFNEQFF.